This T cell receptor beta chain stems from a study of PD-L1 blockade in urothelial cancer. Looking at the study overall: The number of prior chemotherapy regimens per patient was 0 to 3. Blood yielded a median of roughly 140,000 T cells per sample.

Germline V gives CDR1 MDHEN, CDR2 SYDVKM. CDR3 size: 15 residues. Trimming pared 3 bases from V and 0 bases from J, leaving 9 bases between. Points on this clone: Its antigen is currently unknown.

Regarding the study as a whole: Tumor-associated clones in blood expanded more at 3 weeks in durable-benefit patients.

Sequencing was performed with immunoSEQ multiplex PCR; in TCRdb, only in-frame clones are kept and a portion is missing. The sample shows about 83,000 clones, roughly 87% of them seen only once. The TCR was taken from a woman between 65 and 79 years old with urothelial cancer. The sequenced sample was PBMCs, obtained around atezolizumab (anti-PD-L1) treatment. The V and J genes are TRBV28 and TRBJ1-3, with D perhaps matching TRBD1 (5 bases). CDR3 sequence: CASSLGGNSGNTIYF. The CDR3 bases are TGTGCCAGCAGTTTGGGGGGGAACTCTGGAAACACCATATATTTT.